Reported below is one TCR beta chain. This clonotype was observed a few times. The specificity of this receptor is unknown. No much larger clone is present one base from it, and per-base qualities are unavailable. The treatment or condition label, read with the paper, signifies: allogeneic hematopoietic cell transplantation with graft depleted of TCRalphabeta T cells and CD19 B cells. The transplant recipients were children given TCRalphabeta/CD19-depleted allogeneic hematopoietic cell grafts. This entry comes from a study of T-cell reconstitution after alpha-beta-depleted transplantation in children (dated by TCRdb to the mid-2010s). About the study as a whole: T-cell immune reconstitution after TCRalphabeta/CD19-depleted allogeneic hematopoietic cell transplantation in children was quantitatively tracked in the study by means of TCR repertoire profiling.

Libraries were built with PCR. The sequencer was an Illumina HiSeq 2500. TCR library preparation used molecular barcoding, with unique molecular identifiers applied to normalize quantification of the TCRbeta repertoire. TCRdb passed the public sequencing reads through fastp at Q25 and MiXCR, retaining productive beta sequences. Under each unique CDR3 protein, matching rows form one entry showing the most common genes and DNA. For this sample there are around 500,000 distinct CDR3 sequences; around 23% appear just once. The ten largest clones capture over 12% of the sample. On the study overall, not on this receptor specifically: In some patients, the high TCRbeta diversity seen at day 60 was put down to recipient T cells and intrathymic progenitors that had survived conditioning. The apparently early alphabetaT-cell count recovery about two months after transplant was reportedly dependent on only several hundred rapidly expanded clones derived from non-depleted graft cells. The frequencies of hyperexpanded clones fell over the following months, and after one year, T-cell counts and TCRbeta diversity were mostly attributed to newly produced T cells.

The sample was PBMCs, mostly from graft donor cells, taken 360 days after TCRalphabeta/CD19-depleted stem cell transplant. This TCR was recovered from a boy less than two years old who had a stem cell transplant for acute myeloid leukemia, so the T cells may come from the graft donor.

The CDR3 reads CASSSYREEETQYF. The sequence in DNA is TGTGCCAGCAGCTCCTACAGGGAGGAAGAGACCCAGTACTTC. Recombination joined TRBV7-9 with TRBJ2-5, with the D assignment possibly TRBD1 or TRBD2, given 6 matching bases for each. V loses 4 bases, J loses 3 bases, and the germline ends lie 12 bases apart. Based on the germline V gene (reference sequence), the CDR1 and CDR2 sequences are SEHNR and FQNEAQ. The CDR3 starts with the cysteine, ends with the phenylalanine, and has 14 residues. Solely the CDR3 DNA is kept, with 42 bases framed from the first base.